The clone carrying this T cell receptor beta chain was seen more than once but under ten times. Losses at the gene ends were 4 bases for V and 0 bases for J; bases not matched to a gene: 5. The CDR3 length is 15 residues. The germline V gene encodes CDR1 SEHNR and CDR2 FQNEAQ (reference sequence). These data belong to a study of radiotherapy plus CTLA-4 blockade in lung cancer. This table comes from immunoSEQ multiplex PCR, and its TCRdb copy is limited to in-frame clones, with some not included. The table records around 15,000 clones, about 70% of them present only once. This material consisted of peripheral blood, taken from a patient treated with radiotherapy plus ipilimumab. The receptor comes from a human donor with non-small cell lung cancer whose response to radiotherapy plus ipilimumab could not be evaluated. This rearrangement joins TRBV7-9 to TRBJ1-1; TRBD1 matches 7 bases. The CDR3 reads CASSSLTGMNTEAFF. The DNA of the CDR3 is TGTGCCAGCAGCTCCCTGACAGGGATGAACACTGAAGCTTTCTTT.